Shown below are 5 T cell receptor beta chains from a single sample sequenced in a study of T cells in Graves' hyperthyroidism and ophthalmopathy. Researchers took RNA transcripts and amplified the TCR beta CDR3 regions from them. The study used the HTBI primer set for a first-round RT-PCR of the TCR CDR3. TCRdb reprocessed the multiplex PCR reads via MiXCR and lists one record per CDR3 protein. The profile shows about 400,000 distinct CDR3 sequences, roughly an eighth of them singletons. Input material: blood. The receptors stem from a woman younger than 30 with Graves' hyperthyroidism.

The table lists this clonotype with a few counts. With a much larger clone just one base away, this may be a read error. This chain links TRBV20-1 with TRBJ2-5, with TRBD2 identical over 7 bases. This CDR3 spans 14 amino acids. Trimming cost V 0 bases and J 9 bases; bases outside gene matches: 10. Germline loops: CDR1 DFQATT, CDR2 SNEGSKA (reference sequence). The CDR3 protein is CSARDREACGAQYF. DNA for the CDR3: TGCAGTGCTAGAGATCGGGAGGCCTGTGGGGCCCAGTACTTC.

This clonotype has ten or more counts. This chain's CDR3 is CASSSKGGPYGYTF. The CDR3 DNA follows: TGTGCCAGCAGCTCAAAGGGCGGGCCCTATGGCTACACCTTC. This chain links TRBV13 with TRBJ1-2; D call uncertain. V was clipped by 4 bases and J by 4 bases, with 13 bases between them. The CDR3 sequence is 14 residues long. The germline V gene encodes CDR1 PRHDT and CDR2 FYEKMQ (reference sequence). Filled out from reference TRBV13 and TRBJ1-2, the complete variable domain reads AAGVIQSPRHLIKEKRETATLKCYPIPRHDTVYWYQQGPGQDPQFLISFYEKMQSDKGSIPDRFSAQQFSDYHSELNMSSLELGDSALYFCASSSKGGPYGYTFGSGTRLTVV.

Many counts were recorded for this clonotype. The chain employs TRBV12-3 or TRBV12-4 and TRBJ2-3; 9 bases are shared with TRBD2. Germline trimming cut 9 bases from V and 1 base from J; bases unmatched to any gene: 2. This CDR3 comprises 13 residues. CDR3 amino acids: CASVAGGTDTQYF. CDR3 coding DNA: TGTGCCAGTGTAGCGGGGGGCACAGATACGCAGTATTTT.

This clonotype was counted at least ten times. The rearrangement links TRBV30 to TRBJ2-3; D possibly matches TRBD1 or TRBD2 (5 bases each). The CDR3 length is 11 residues. Germline lookup yields CDR1 GTSNPN and CDR2 SVGIG (reference sequence). V was clipped by 5 bases and J by 7 bases, with 10 bases between them. CDR3 region: CAWGGTHTQYF. The CDR3 nucleotides are TGTGCCTGGGGGGGAACTCATACGCAGTATTTT.

This clonotype was detected ten times or more. The chain links TRBV27 to TRBJ1-1, with no clear D. The germline gives CDR1 MNHEY, CDR2 SMNVEV (reference sequence). Trimming took off 3 bases at V and 1 base at J, with 6 bases between the two ends. The CDR3 is made up of 13 amino acids. The CDR3 nucleotides read TGTGCCAGCAGTTTTTCCCAGAACACTGAAGCTTTCTTT. Translation gives CASSFSQNTEAFF.